These T cell receptor beta chains were read from a single sample in a study of T cell clones after liver transplantation. Only in-frame clones appear in the TCRdb table, and some are missing; sequencing was by immunoSEQ multiplex PCR. The sample lists 55,000 to 75,000 clones, 80% to 95% occurring once. The material sequenced was CD4+ T cells from blood, taken nearly 26 months after liver transplant. The origin of the receptors is a human patient who received a liver transplant. Some T cells may trace back to the graft donor. CDR3s include the opening cysteine and the closing phenylalanine or tryptophan. D genes are given only for firm matches. Expanded clones are given a class, and other clones once, few, many or no size at all.

v_gene	j_gene	abundance	d_gene	CDR3aa	CDR3nt
TRBV30	TRBJ2-7	NA	NA	CAWTPPGPIYEQYF	TGTGCCTGGACCCCGCCAGGGCCCATCTACGAGCAGTACTTC
TRBV5-5	TRBJ2-7	NA	NA	CASSPLRDTSYEQYF	TGTGCCAGCAGCCCGCTGAGGGACACCTCCTACGAGCAGTACTTC
TRBV2	TRBJ1-1	NA	TRBD1	CASRAGGKNTEAFF	TGTGCCAGCAGGGCAGGGGGGAAGAACACTGAAGCTTTCTTT
TRBV27	TRBJ1-2	NA	NA	CASSHDSLLNYGYTF	TGTGCCAGCAGTCATGACAGCCTTCTTAACTATGGCTACACCTTC
TRBV29-1	TRBJ2-6	once	NA	CSVDAGSGANVLTF	TGCAGCGTTGATGCTGGGTCCGGGGCCAACGTCCTGACTTTC
TRBV5-5	TRBJ2-7	NA	TRBD1	CASSSLPGQAVHEQYF	TGTGCCAGCAGCTCATTACCGGGACAGGCGGTCCACGAGCAGTACTTC
TRBV28	TRBJ2-7	NA	NA	CASIPPGSLREQYF	TGTGCCAGCATTCCCCCCGGGAGTCTGAGAGAGCAGTACTTC
TRBV9	TRBJ2-5	once	TRBD2	CASSVSAGGQETQYF	TGTGCCAGCAGCGTCTCTGCGGGAGGCCAAGAGACCCAGTACTTC
TRBV5-4	TRBJ1-6	NA	TRBD1	CASSLASGDRGNSPLHF	TGTGCCAGCAGCTTGGCGTCTGGGGACAGGGGAAATTCACCCCTCCACTTT
TRBV15	TRBJ2-7	NA	NA	CATSRDQAFYEQYF	TGTGCCACCAGCAGAGATCAAGCTTTCTACGAGCAGTACTTC
TRBV29-1	TRBJ1-2	NA	NA	CSVDLPGVAGYTF	TGCAGCGTTGACCTTCCAGGGGTAGCTGGCTACACCTTC
TRBV27	TRBJ2-5	NA	NA	CASTLGETQYF	TGTGCCAGCACCCTTGGAGAGACCCAGTACTTC
TRBV7-8	TRBJ2-2	NA	TRBD2	CASGTPTSGRRGTGELFF	TGTGCCAGCGGCACCCCGACTAGCGGGAGGAGAGGCACCGGGGAGCTGTTTTTT
TRBV7-9	TRBJ1-5	NA	TRBD1	CASSPGQGGGSQPQHF	TGTGCCAGCAGCCCGGGACAGGGTGGCGGGAGTCAGCCCCAGCATTTT
TRBV2	TRBJ1-5	NA	TRBD1	CASSRRGTGDQPQHF	TGTGCCAGCAGCCGGCGGGGGACAGGCGATCAGCCCCAGCATTTT
TRBV12-5	TRBJ2-5	NA	NA	CARLVPEETQYF	TGTGCTCGCTTGGTGCCGGAAGAGACCCAGTACTTC
TRBV9	TRBJ1-3	once	NA	CASSVGQGQGGNTIYF	TGTGCCAGCAGCGTAGGTCAGGGGCAGGGTGGAAACACCATATATTTT
TRBV19	TRBJ2-3	NA	TRBD2	CASSPGLAGVTDTQYF	TGTGCCAGTAGCCCGGGACTAGCGGGAGTAACAGATACGCAGTATTTT
TRBV11-3	TRBJ2-2	NA	TRBD2	CASSLSGTGTGELFF	TGTGCCAGCAGCCTGAGCGGGACCGGTACCGGGGAGCTGTTTTTT
TRBV7-2	TRBJ2-3	NA	NA	CASSSDYRIRTQYF	TGTGCCAGCAGTTCCGACTACCGCATTCGTACGCAGTATTTT
TRBV11-2	TRBJ2-7	NA	NA	CASSAPYEQYF	TGTGCCAGCAGCGCGCCCTACGAGCAGTACTTC
TRBV5-1	TRBJ1-2	NA	NA	CASSLARTDTGGGYTF	TGCGCCAGCAGCTTGGCCCGGACGGATACCGGTGGGGGCTACACCTTC
TRBV19	TRBJ1-1	NA	TRBD1	CASSSVQGLLNTEAFF	TGTGCCAGTAGTTCGGTACAGGGGCTCCTGAACACTGAAGCTTTCTTT
TRBV6-5	TRBJ1-2	NA	NA	CASSPGQNYGYTF	TGTGCCAGCAGCCCCGGACAAAACTATGGCTACACCTTC
TRBV6-5	TRBJ1-5	NA	TRBD1	CASSARQGYQPQHF	TGTGCCAGCAGCGCCAGACAGGGTTATCAGCCCCAGCATTTT
TRBV5-1	TRBJ2-5	NA	NA	CASSLKAETQYF	TGCGCCAGCAGCTTGAAGGCCGAGACCCAGTACTTC
TRBV25-1	TRBJ1-1	NA	TRBD1	CASRKTGWNTEAFF	TGTGCCAGCAGGAAGACAGGGTGGAACACTGAAGCTTTCTTT
TRBV7-7	TRBJ2-1	NA	NA	CASSPGTTYNEQFF	TGTGCTAGCAGCCCAGGGACCACCTACAATGAGCAGTTCTTC
TRBV5-1	TRBJ2-3	NA	TRBD2	CASSLGLAGGTDTQYF	TGCGCCAGCAGCTTGGGACTAGCGGGAGGGACAGATACGCAGTATTTT
TRBV6-1	TRBJ2-2	NA	TRBD1	CASPGTANTGELFF	TGTGCCAGCCCCGGGACAGCGAACACCGGGGAGCTGTTTTTT
TRBV19	TRBJ2-2	NA	NA	CASSTGVSTGELFF	TGTGCCAGTAGTACAGGGGTGAGCACCGGGGAGCTGTTTTTT
TRBV19	TRBJ2-2	NA	NA	CASSPTGLVTGELFF	TGTGCCAGTAGCCCTACTGGGCTCGTCACCGGGGAGCTGTTTTTT
TRBV9	TRBJ2-5	NA	NA	CASSPRFLASNQETQYF	TGTGCCAGCAGCCCACGATTTCTAGCATCAAACCAAGAGACCCAGTACTTC
TRBV7-9	TRBJ1-1	NA	NA	CASSPSAHTEAFF	TGTGCCAGCAGCCCTTCAGCCCACACTGAAGCTTTCTTT
TRBV6-1	TRBJ2-7	NA	TRBD1	CASSVTTGYDEQYF	TGTGCCAGCAGTGTTACGACAGGGTACGACGAGCAGTACTTC
TRBV18	TRBJ2-1	NA	NA	CASSPVTGVNNEQFF	TGTGCCAGCTCACCGGTAACGGGAGTAAACAATGAGCAGTTCTTC
TRBV6-5	TRBJ2-7	NA	TRBD2	CASSQPGLALYEQYF	TGTGCCAGCAGTCAACCGGGACTAGCTCTCTACGAGCAGTACTTC
TRBV29-1	TRBJ2-7	once	NA	CSAWAGGDEQYF	TGCAGCGCCTGGGCAGGGGGGGACGAGCAGTACTTC
TRBV4-2	TRBJ1-1	NA	NA	CASSQESGRNTEAFF	TGTGCCAGCAGCCAAGAGTCGGGGAGGAACACTGAAGCTTTCTTT
TRBV10-2	TRBJ2-1	NA	NA	CASSEPGRGDEQFF	TGCGCCAGCAGTGAGCCGGGGCGTGGCGATGAGCAGTTCTTC
TRBV5-1	TRBJ2-7	NA	TRBD2	CASSATGTSGNYEQYF	TGCGCCAGCAGCGCGACCGGGACTAGCGGGAACTACGAGCAGTACTTC
TRBV30	TRBJ1-1	NA	NA	CAWDTRSTEAFF	TGTGCCTGGGATACTAGAAGCACTGAAGCTTTCTTT
TRBV27	TRBJ2-2	NA	NA	CASSFIGQWDTGELFF	TGTGCCAGCAGTTTTATCGGACAGTGGGACACCGGGGAGCTGTTTTTT
TRBV29-1	TRBJ1-3	once	NA	CSVEEGTGGTIYF	TGCAGCGTTGAGGAAGGGACGGGGGGCACCATATATTTT
TRBV9	TRBJ2-1	NA	NA	CASSARERDEQFF	TGTGCCAGCAGCGCACGGGAGCGCGATGAGCAGTTCTTC
TRBV28	TRBJ1-2	few	TRBD1	CASSKGQGARYGYTF	TGTGCCAGCAGTAAAGGACAGGGGGCTCGCTATGGCTACACCTTC
TRBV18	TRBJ1-5	NA	NA	CASSNRIGTQHF	TGTGCCAGCTCAAACCGCATAGGGACCCAGCATTTT
TRBV11-2	TRBJ2-2	NA	NA	CASSLRGSMNTGELFF	TGTGCCAGCAGCTTGCGAGGTAGTATGAACACCGGGGAGCTGTTTTTT